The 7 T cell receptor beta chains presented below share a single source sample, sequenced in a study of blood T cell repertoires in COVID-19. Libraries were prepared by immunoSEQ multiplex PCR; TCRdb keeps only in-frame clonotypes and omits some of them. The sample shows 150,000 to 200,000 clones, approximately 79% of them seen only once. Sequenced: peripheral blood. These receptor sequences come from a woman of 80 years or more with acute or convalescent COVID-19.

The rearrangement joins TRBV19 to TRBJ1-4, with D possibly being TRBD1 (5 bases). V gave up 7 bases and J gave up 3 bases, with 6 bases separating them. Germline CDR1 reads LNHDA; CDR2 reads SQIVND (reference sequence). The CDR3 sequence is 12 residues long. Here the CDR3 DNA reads TGTGCCAGTACCAGGGCTAATGAAAAACTGTTTTTT. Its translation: CASTRANEKLFF.

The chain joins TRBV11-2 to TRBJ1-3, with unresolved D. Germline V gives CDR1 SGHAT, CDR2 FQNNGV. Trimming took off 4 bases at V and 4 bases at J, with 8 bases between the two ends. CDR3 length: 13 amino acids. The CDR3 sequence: CASSSQPGNTIYF. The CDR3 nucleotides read TGTGCCAGCAGCTCACAGCCAGGAAACACCATATATTTT.

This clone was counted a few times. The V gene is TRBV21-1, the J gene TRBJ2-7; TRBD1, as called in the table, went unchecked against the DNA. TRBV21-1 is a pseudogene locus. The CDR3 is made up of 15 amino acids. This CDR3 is CASRETGASSYEQYF. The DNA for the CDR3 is TGTGCCAGCAGGGAAACAGGGGCATCCTCCTACGAGCAGTACTTC.

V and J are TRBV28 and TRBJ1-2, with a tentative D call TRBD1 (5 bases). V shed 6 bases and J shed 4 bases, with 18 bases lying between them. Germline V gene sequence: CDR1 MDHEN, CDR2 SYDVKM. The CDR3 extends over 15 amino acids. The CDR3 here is CASRNGALAGYGYTF. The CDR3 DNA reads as TGTGCCAGCAGGAATGGGGCCCTCGCCGGCTATGGCTACACCTTC.

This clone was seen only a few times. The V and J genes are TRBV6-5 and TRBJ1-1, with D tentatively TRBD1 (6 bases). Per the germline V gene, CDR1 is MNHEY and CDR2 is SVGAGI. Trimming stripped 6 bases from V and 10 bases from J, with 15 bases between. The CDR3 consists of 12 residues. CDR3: CASRGRGRGAFF. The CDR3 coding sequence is TGTGCCAGCAGAGGCAGGGGAAGGGGAGCTTTCTTT.

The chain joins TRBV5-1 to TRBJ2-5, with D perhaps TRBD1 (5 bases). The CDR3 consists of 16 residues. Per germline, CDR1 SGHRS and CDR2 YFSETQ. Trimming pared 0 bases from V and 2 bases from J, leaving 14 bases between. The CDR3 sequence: CASSLGFQGDQETQYF. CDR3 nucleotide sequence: TGCGCCAGCAGCTTGGGATTCCAGGGTGATCAAGAGACCCAGTACTTC.

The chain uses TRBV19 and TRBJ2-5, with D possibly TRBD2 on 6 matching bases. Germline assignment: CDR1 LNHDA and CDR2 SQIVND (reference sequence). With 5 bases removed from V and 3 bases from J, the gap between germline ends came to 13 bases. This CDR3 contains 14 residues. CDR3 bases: TGTGCCAGTAGTGCTTCCGGGGGTAAAGAGACCCAGTACTTC. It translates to CASSASGGKETQYF.